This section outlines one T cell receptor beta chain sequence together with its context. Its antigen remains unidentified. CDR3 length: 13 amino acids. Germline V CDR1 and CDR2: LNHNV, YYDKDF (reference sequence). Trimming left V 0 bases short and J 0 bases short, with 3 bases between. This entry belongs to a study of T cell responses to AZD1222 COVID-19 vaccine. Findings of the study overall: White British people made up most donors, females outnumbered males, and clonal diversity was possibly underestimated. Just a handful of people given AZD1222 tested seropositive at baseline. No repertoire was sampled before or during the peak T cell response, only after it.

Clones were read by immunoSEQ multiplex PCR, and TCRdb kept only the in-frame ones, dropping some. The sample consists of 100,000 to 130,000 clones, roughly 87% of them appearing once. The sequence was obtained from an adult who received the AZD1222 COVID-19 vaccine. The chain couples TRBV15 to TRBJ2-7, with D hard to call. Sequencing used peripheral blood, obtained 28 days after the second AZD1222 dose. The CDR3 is CATSRDPSYEQYF. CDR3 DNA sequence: TGTGCCACCAGCAGAGATCCCTCCTACGAGCAGTACTTC.